Listed below are T cell receptor beta chains from one sample, sequenced in a study of blood T cell repertoires in COVID-19. Here immunoSEQ multiplex PCR was the method, and the copy in TCRdb shows in-frame clones only, minus some. The table includes about 90,000 clones, over 80% detected once. The material sequenced was peripheral blood. Every receptor here comes from a woman between 65 and 79 years old with active or convalescent COVID-19. Each CDR3 is given with its conserved first and last residue. A D gene is named only where the DNA matches it firmly.

>TRBJ1-1|.|TRBV19
CASSRGQTTEAFF
>TRBJ2-7|.|TRBV5-6
CASSLSFKRSSYEQYF
>TRBJ1-2|.|TRBV4-3
CASSQEMGSGVGPYGYTF
>TRBJ2-5|.|TRBV19
CASRATGQETQYF
>TRBJ1-2|TRBD1|TRBV24-1
CATSPSGTGGNYGYTF
>TRBJ2-3|TRBD1|TRBV5-1
CASSSLQGTGTDTQYF
>TRBJ2-2|TRBD1|TRBV10-2
CASRTTGGVGELFF
>TRBJ2-1|.|TRBV12-1
CASSTRLLAVYNEQFF
>TRBJ1-4|.|TRBV19
CASSIDPSESTANEKLFF
>TRBJ1-1|.|TRBV5-5
CASSVSRGGRGTEAFF
>TRBJ1-4|.|TRBV2
CASRYSPATNEKLFF
>TRBJ2-3|TRBD2|TRBV5-5
CASSLEGTSGALSTDTQYF
>TRBJ2-2|TRBD1|TRBV6-6
CASMRQGPRTGELFF
>TRBJ2-1|TRBD2|TRBV5-1
CASSREGPNNEQFF
>TRBJ2-7|TRBD1|TRBV14
CASSQPGTGGLYEQYF
>TRBJ1-2|.|TRBV4-1
CASSPPRGSSYTF
>TRBJ1-4|TRBD1|TRBV29-1
CSPRRPDSTGGVGQFHEKLFF
>TRBJ1-4|.|TRBV7-9
CASSPLAEKLFF
>TRBJ1-6|.|TRBV5-6
CASSELNVYYNSPLHF